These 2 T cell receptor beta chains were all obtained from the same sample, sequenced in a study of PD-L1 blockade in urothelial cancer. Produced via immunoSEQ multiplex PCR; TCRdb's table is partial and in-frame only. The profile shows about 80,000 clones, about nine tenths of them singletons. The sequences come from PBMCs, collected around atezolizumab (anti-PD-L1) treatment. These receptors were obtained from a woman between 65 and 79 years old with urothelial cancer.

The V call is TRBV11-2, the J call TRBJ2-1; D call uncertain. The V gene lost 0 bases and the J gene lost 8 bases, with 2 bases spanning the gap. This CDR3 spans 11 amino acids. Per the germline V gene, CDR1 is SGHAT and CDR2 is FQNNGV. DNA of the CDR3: TGTGCCAGCAGCTTAGACGATGAGCAGTTCTTC. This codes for CASSLDDEQFF.

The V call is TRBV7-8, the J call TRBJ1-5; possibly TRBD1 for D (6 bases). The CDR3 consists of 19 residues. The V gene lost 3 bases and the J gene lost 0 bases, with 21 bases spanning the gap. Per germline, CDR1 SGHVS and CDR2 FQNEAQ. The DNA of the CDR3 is TGTGCCAGCAGCTTTCTGACCAGGGGTCAATTATATAGCAATCAGCCCCAGCATTTT. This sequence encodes CASSFLTRGQLYSNQPQHF.